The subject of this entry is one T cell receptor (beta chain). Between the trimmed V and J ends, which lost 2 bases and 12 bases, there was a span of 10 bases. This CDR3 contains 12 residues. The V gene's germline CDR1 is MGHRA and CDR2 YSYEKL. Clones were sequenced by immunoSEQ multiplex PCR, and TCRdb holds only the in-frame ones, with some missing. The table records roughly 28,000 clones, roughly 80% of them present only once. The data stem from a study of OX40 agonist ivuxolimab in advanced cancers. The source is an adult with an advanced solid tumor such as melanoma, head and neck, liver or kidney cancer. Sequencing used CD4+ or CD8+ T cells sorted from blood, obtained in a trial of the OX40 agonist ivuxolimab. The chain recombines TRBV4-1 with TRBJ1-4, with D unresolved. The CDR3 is CASSQSGGELFF. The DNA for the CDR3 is TGCGCCAGCAGCCAATCCGGCGGGGAACTGTTTTTT.